The 32 T cell receptor beta chains below were found in one sample sequenced in a study of blood T cells in healthy people across ages (dated by TCRdb to 2013 to 2016). The protocol used for the library was 5' RACE. The sample was run on an Illumina HiSeq 2500. A second PCR of roughly 7 to 12 cycles was performed with a sample-barcoded 5' primer and a J-beta primer mix. In-frame beta chains were kept once TCRdb had trimmed the public reads at Q25 with fastp and called clones with MiXCR. Rows are combined by CDR3 protein, so each entry shows the most common genes and DNA. For this sample there are 600,000 or so distinct CDR3 sequences; roughly 43% appear just once. Around 25% of the sample belongs to the ten largest clones. The sample consisted of blood. These receptors were obtained from a man at least 80 years old in good health.

V gene TRBV2 combines with J gene TRBJ2-7; D unclear. Germline CDR1 and CDR2: SNHLY and FYNNEI. V lost 7 bases and J lost 6, with 16 bases in between. The CDR3 has 13 amino acids. The CDR3 nucleotides read TGTGCCAGCACGGCCTCAATCGTCCGCGAGCAGTACTTC. Protein sequence: CASTASIVREQYF.

This clonotype was detected only a few times. The CDR3 loop is CASSYVRHEQFF. The DNA for the CDR3 is TGTGCCAGCAGCTACGTTCGCCATGAGCAGTTCTTC. The rearrangement links TRBV7-2 to TRBJ2-1; D ambiguous. Germline V gives CDR1 SGHTA, CDR2 FQGNSA. CDR3 length equals 12 residues. V lost 4 bases, J lost 8 bases, and 9 bases lay in between.

This clonotype was observed a handful of times. The V and J genes are TRBV12-3 or TRBV12-4 and TRBJ2-7, with unresolved D. The CDR3 covers 11 residues. Trimming pared 4 bases from V and 6 bases from J, leaving 7 bases between. The CDR3 nucleotides read TGTGCCAGCAGTTCTATTTCCGAGCAGTACTTC. This gives the protein CASSSISEQYF.

The V call is TRBV2, the J call TRBJ1-5; D is perhaps TRBD1 (5 bases). V dropped 8 bases and J dropped 3 bases, with 20 bases sitting between them. The V gene's germline CDR1 is SNHLY and CDR2 FYNNEI. The length of the CDR3 is 16 residues. The CDR3 loop reads CASFQEARGANQPQHF. CDR3 coding DNA: TGTGCCAGCTTCCAAGAAGCCAGAGGGGCCAATCAGCCCCAGCATTTT.

As DNA, the CDR3 is TGTGCCAGCAGTTTCCCTGAAAGTCAGCCCCAGCATTTT. Its protein product is CASSFPESQPQHF. This rearrangement joins TRBV6-2 or TRBV6-3 to TRBJ1-5; D call uncertain. The CDR3 has 13 residues. V dropped 4 bases and J dropped 6 bases, with 10 bases sitting between them. In germline, CDR1 is MNHEY, CDR2 SVGEGT.

Remarks on this clonotype: A much larger clone sits a single nucleotide away, making a read error possible. The rearrangement joins TRBV7-2 to TRBJ2-5, with D perhaps matching TRBD2 (6 bases). The germline V gene encodes CDR1 SGHTA and CDR2 FQGNSA. The CDR3 extends over 13 amino acids. V lost 7 bases, J lost 5 bases, and 14 bases lay in between. In nucleotides, the CDR3 is TGTGCCAGCATCTTCGCGGGAAGTGAGACCCAGTACTTC. It is translated as CASIFAGSETQYF.

The chain links TRBV7-9 to TRBJ2-1; 9 positions agree with TRBD1. Germline V gene data show CDR1 as SEHNR and CDR2 as FQNEAQ (reference sequence). Trimming at V came to 4 bases and at J to 9 bases, leaving 4 bases not matched to a gene. The CDR3 covers 13 residues. The DNA for the CDR3 is TGTGCCAGCAGCTCACAGGGGGCAAGTGAGCAGTTCTTC. Its protein is CASSSQGASEQFF.

This clonotype has only a few counts. The rearrangement links TRBV7-2 to TRBJ1-2, with TRBD1 identical over 7 bases. After removal of 2 bases from V and 7 bases from J, the junction contained 4 bases not matched to a gene. The CDR3 runs 13 residues. Germline loops: CDR1 SGHTA, CDR2 FQGNSA. The CDR3 sequence: CASSLTGVSGYTF. In nucleotides, the CDR3 is TGTGCCAGCAGCTTAACAGGGGTCTCTGGCTACACCTTC.

This chain joins TRBV10-3 and TRBJ2-3; no firm D call. Germline CDR1 is ENHRY and CDR2 is SYGVKD. The CDR3 loop spans 14 amino acids. V gave up 4 bases and J gave up 1 base, with 9 bases separating them. The CDR3 here is CAISAAGGTDTQYF. The CDR3, as DNA: TGTGCCATCAGTGCGGCAGGAGGCACAGATACGCAGTATTTT.

The rearrangement joins TRBV20-1 to TRBJ2-3, with D unresolved. The CDR3 length is 15 residues. Germline assignment: CDR1 DFQATT and CDR2 SNEGSKA (reference sequence). The V end was cut by 0 bases, the J end by 2 bases, with 12 bases between. CDR3 in amino acids: CSARDHGGTTDTQYF. CDR3 DNA: TGCAGTGCTAGAGATCACGGCGGAACCACAGATACGCAGTATTTT.

The gene calls are TRBV29-1 and TRBJ2-3; a possible D gene is TRBD2 (6 bases). CDR3 length: 13 residues. CDR1 is SQVTM, CDR2 ANQGSEA, per germline. V gave up 5 bases and J gave up 2 bases, with 11 bases separating them. This CDR3 is CSVRRDLTDTQYF. CDR3 nucleotide sequence: TGCAGCGTTCGGCGGGACCTCACAGATACGCAGTATTTT.

This clonotype was recorded a few times. The chain couples TRBV10-3 to TRBJ2-1; 12 nucleotides match TRBD2. Trimming cost V 0 bases and J 9 bases; bases outside gene matches: 6. Per the germline V gene, CDR1 is ENHRY and CDR2 is SYGVKD. The CDR3 is made up of 16 amino acids. The CDR3: CAISESWTSGKTEQFF. The CDR3 DNA reads as TGTGCCATCAGTGAGTCGTGGACTAGCGGGAAGACTGAGCAGTTCTTC.

This chain joins TRBV27 and TRBJ1-5; D gene unclear. There are 13 residues in the CDR3. The V end lost 6 bases, the J end lost 3 bases, and 9 bases lay between the germline ends. Germline loops: CDR1 MNHEY, CDR2 SMNVEV (reference sequence). The CDR3 sequence is CASRYSYNQPQHF. The CDR3 DNA sequence: TGTGCCAGCAGGTACAGTTACAATCAGCCCCAGCATTTT.

The chain carries TRBV7-2 and TRBJ1-2, with D possibly matching TRBD1 (6 bases). The CDR3 runs 14 residues. Trimming shortened V by 5 bases and J by 4 bases, and 14 bases separated the two germline ends. Per germline, CDR1 SGHTA and CDR2 FQGNSA. The CDR3 spells CASSPTQGSYGYTF. The CDR3 bases are TGTGCCAGCAGCCCCACACAGGGCAGCTATGGCTACACCTTC.

V and J are TRBV9 and TRBJ2-3; D gene uncertain. The germline CDR1 and CDR2 sequences are SGDLS and YYNGEE. Trimming removed 3 bases at V and 4 bases at J, with 18 bases between. CDR3 length: 16 residues. The CDR3 coding sequence is TGTGCCAGCAGCGCTCCAGATTCTGTTCGCGCAGATACGCAGTATTTT. Amino acids: CASSAPDSVRADTQYF.

The V gene is TRBV20-1, the J gene TRBJ2-1, with 11 bases matching TRBD2. From germline, CDR1 is DFQATT and CDR2 SNEGSKA (reference sequence). This CDR3 has 17 residues. V lost 3 bases, J lost 2 bases, and 9 bases stayed unmatched. The CDR3 loop reads CSARGGISGRAYNEQFF. The CDR3 DNA is TGCAGTGCTAGGGGGGGGATTAGCGGGAGGGCCTACAATGAGCAGTTCTTC.

The rearrangement uses TRBV7-2 and TRBJ1-4; D may be TRBD1 (5 bases). This CDR3 spans 15 amino acids. With 4 bases removed from V and 2 bases from J, the gap between germline ends came to 11 bases. Germline lookup yields CDR1 SGHTA and CDR2 FQGNSA. The CDR3 loop reads CASSWWGTTNEKLFF. The CDR3 region has the DNA TGTGCCAGCAGCTGGTGGGGGACTACTAATGAAAAACTGTTTTTT.

This rearrangement joins TRBV7-9 to TRBJ2-3; 8 bases fit TRBD2. The CDR3 length is 15 residues. Trimming took 2 bases from V and 6 from J; bases not matched to a gene: 7. CDR1 is SEHNR and CDR2 is FQNEAQ in the germline V gene (reference sequence). In DNA form, the CDR3 reads TGTGCCAGCAGCTTAACAGCGGGAGAACCGGATACGCAGTATTTT. It encodes CASSLTAGEPDTQYF.

The chain has TRBV27 and TRBJ1-6; D may be TRBD1 (6 bases). The germline V gene has CDR1 MNHEY and CDR2 SMNVEV (reference sequence). CDR3 length: 12 residues. Trimming took off 6 bases at V and 13 bases at J, with 13 bases between the two ends. CDR3 coding DNA: TGTGCCAGCAGAGTACAGGGTACGCCCCTCCACTTT. Translating it yields CASRVQGTPLHF.

This clonotype showed up just a few times. The chain recombines TRBV6-5 with TRBJ2-2; 8 nucleotides agree with TRBD1. J lost 1 base, V lost 6 bases, and 1 base had no gene match. CDR1 MNHEY and CDR2 SVGAGI come from the germline V gene. The CDR3 loop spans 14 amino acids. CDR3 loop: CASRDRVNTGELFF. CDR3 bases: TGTGCCAGCAGGGACAGGGTGAACACCGGGGAGCTGTTTTTT.

The CDR3 bases are TGCAGTGCTCCGTCACCGGGACTGATCAATGAGCAGTTCTTC. This codes for CSAPSPGLINEQFF. The chain employs TRBV20-1 and TRBJ2-1; weak D call: TRBD2 (6 bases). The CDR3 has 14 amino acids. V lost 5 bases and J lost 6, with 17 bases in between. Germline V gives CDR1 DFQATT, CDR2 SNEGSKA (reference sequence).

This clonotype was detected many times. This chain links TRBV6-6 with TRBJ2-1; 7 nucleotides align to TRBD2. V was clipped by 7 bases and J by 6 bases; unmatched bases: 6. The CDR3 contains 13 residues. Looked up from germline, CDR1 is MNHNY and CDR2 is SVGAGI (reference sequence). CDR3 in amino acids: CASIDGRFNEQFF. The CDR3 DNA reads as TGTGCCAGCATCGACGGGAGGTTCAATGAGCAGTTCTTC.

The chain carries TRBV24-1 and TRBJ2-3; 10 nucleotides agree with TRBD1. The CDR3 totals 14 residues. V shed 6 bases, J shed 3 bases, and the junction held 2 bases outside the gene matches. Germline V CDR1 and CDR2: KGHDR, SFDVKD. CDR3 region: CATSPGQGTDTQYF. The CDR3 nucleotides read TGTGCCACCAGTCCGGGACAGGGGACAGATACGCAGTATTTT.

This clonotype was detected a few times. The chain carries TRBV7-2 and TRBJ2-1, with TRBD2 identical over 8 bases. This CDR3 has 14 residues. Trimming at V came to 3 bases and at J to 9 bases, leaving 7 bases not matched to a gene. From germline, CDR1 is SGHTA and CDR2 FQGNSA. This CDR3 is CASSFGLARGEQFF. The DNA for the CDR3 is TGTGCCAGCAGCTTCGGACTAGCAAGGGGTGAGCAGTTCTTC.

V is TRBV20-1 and J is TRBJ2-1; 7 nucleotides agree with TRBD1. Germline V lookup: CDR1 DFQATT, CDR2 SNEGSKA (reference sequence). This CDR3 spans 15 amino acids. V lost 1 base and J lost 1; bases outside the gene matches: 4. The CDR3 nucleotides are TGCAGTGCTAGAGGGGACAGCGTGTCCTACAATGAGCAGTTCTTC. It encodes CSARGDSVSYNEQFF.

The chain recombines TRBV6-6 with TRBJ1-1; TRBD1 might be the D (6 bases). The CDR3 consists of 14 residues. Germline loops: CDR1 MNHNY, CDR2 SVGAGI (reference sequence). CDR3: CAEHREKMNTEAFF. CDR3 DNA: TGTGCGGAACACAGGGAGAAAATGAACACTGAAGCTTTCTTT.

In this sample, this clonotype turned up a few times. V usage is TRBV7-9 and J usage is TRBJ2-2; 11 nucleotides match TRBD1. Germline V CDR1 and CDR2: SEHNR, FQNEAQ (reference sequence). CDR3 length equals 17 residues. J lost 6 bases, V lost 5 bases, and 11 bases had no gene match. The CDR3 loop is CASSIGKGQGASGELFF. In DNA, the CDR3 is TGTGCCAGCAGCATTGGCAAAGGACAGGGGGCCTCCGGGGAGCTGTTTTTT.

The J gene is TRBJ2-1, the V gene TRBV7-2, with D maybe TRBD2 (6 bases). The V gene's germline CDR1 is SGHTA and CDR2 FQGNSA. The CDR3 sequence is 15 residues long. Trimming left V 3 bases short and J 6 bases short, with 15 bases between. This chain's CDR3 is CASSLASATVNEQFF. In DNA form, the CDR3 reads TGTGCCAGCAGCTTGGCTAGCGCGACAGTCAATGAGCAGTTCTTC. The full variable domain, its missing parts supplied by reference TRBV7-2 and TRBJ2-1, is GAGVSQSPSNKVTEKGKDVELRCDPISGHTALYWYRQSLGQGLEFLIYFQGNSAPDKSGLPSDRFSAERTGGSVSTLTIQRTQQEDSAVYLCASSLASATVNEQFFGPGTRLTVL.

This chain uses TRBV25-1 with TRBJ1-1; 7 nucleotides match TRBD1. Germline-derived CDR1 and CDR2 are MGHDK and SYGVNS. The CDR3 spans 15 residues. Unmatched junction bases numbered 6, after V lost 4 bases and J lost 1 base. The CDR3: CASSGSWTGNTEAFF. The DNA for the CDR3 is TGTGCCAGCAGTGGAAGTTGGACAGGGAACACTGAAGCTTTCTTT.

This clonotype was detected a few times. V is TRBV7-3 and J is TRBJ2-3; 7 bases are shared with TRBD1. Germline CDR1 is SGHTA and CDR2 is FQGTGA. The CDR3 runs to 14 residues. V shed 5 bases, J shed 6 bases, and the junction held 8 bases outside the gene matches. CDR3 in amino acids: CASSPGQMLDTQYF. The DNA for the CDR3 is TGTGCCAGCAGCCCGGGACAGATGCTGGATACGCAGTATTTT.

V is TRBV10-1 and J is TRBJ2-1; 8 nucleotides align to TRBD2. J was trimmed by 6 bases and V by 3 bases; bases with no gene match: 7. Germline V gives CDR1 WNHNN, CDR2 SYGVQD (reference sequence). The CDR3 has 15 residues. The CDR3 DNA reads as TGCGCCAGCAGTGATACCGGGACTAGTATCAATGAGCAGTTCTTC. Amino acids: CASSDTGTSINEQFF.

DNA for the CDR3: TGCAGCGTTTACCTACAACATTCGGTGAACACTGAAGCTTTCTTT. This translates into CSVYLQHSVNTEAFF. The J gene is TRBJ1-1, the V gene TRBV29-1, with D unresolved. The CDR3 is made up of 15 amino acids. V lost 5 bases and J 0 bases, leaving 16 bases between the germline ends. Germline lookup yields CDR1 SQVTM and CDR2 ANQGSEA.